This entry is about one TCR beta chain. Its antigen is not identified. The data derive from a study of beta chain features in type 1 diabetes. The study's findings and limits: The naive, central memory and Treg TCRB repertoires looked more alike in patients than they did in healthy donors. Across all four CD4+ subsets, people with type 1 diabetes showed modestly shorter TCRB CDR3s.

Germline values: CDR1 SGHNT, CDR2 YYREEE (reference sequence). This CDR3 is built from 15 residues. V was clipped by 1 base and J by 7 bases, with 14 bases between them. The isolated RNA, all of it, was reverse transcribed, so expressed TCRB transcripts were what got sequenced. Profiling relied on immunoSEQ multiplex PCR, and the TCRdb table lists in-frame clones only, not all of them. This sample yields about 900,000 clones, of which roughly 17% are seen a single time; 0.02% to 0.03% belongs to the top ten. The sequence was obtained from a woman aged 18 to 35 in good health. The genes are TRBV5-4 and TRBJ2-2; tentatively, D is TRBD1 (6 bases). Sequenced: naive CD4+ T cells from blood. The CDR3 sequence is CASSLFRGRGGELFF. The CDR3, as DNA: TGTGCCAGCAGCTTGTTCAGGGGTCGTGGCGGGGAGCTGTTTTTT.